This TCR beta chain was sequenced for a study of blood T cell repertoires in COVID-19. Study background: T cells, B-cell-depleted T cells, or PBMCs supplied cDNA or gDNA.

Germline V gene data show CDR1 as SGHRS and CDR2 as YFSETQ. CDR3 length: 14 residues. The V segment lost 5 bases and the J segment 0 bases; nucleotides outside the gene matches: 4. In Seattle, patients joined the study during active infection and were tracked longitudinally. The table came from immunoSEQ multiplex PCR; TCRdb's copy has only in-frame clones and leaves some out. This sample carries some 120,000 clones, around 83% of them seen once, and the ten largest clones take approximately 3.5%. The rearrangement links TRBV5-1 to TRBJ2-7; 8 bases match TRBD2. This receptor was taken from an elderly woman with COVID-19, enrolled during active disease. Material: peripheral blood. CDR3 residues: CASSIAGSSYEQYF. The CDR3 nucleotides read TGCGCCAGCAGTATAGCGGGGAGCTCCTACGAGCAGTACTTC.